This record concerns one T cell receptor (beta chain) sequence. This clonotype showed up just a few times. The clone's antigen remains unknown. It has no much larger one-base neighbor in the sample; base qualities were not kept. The germline V gene (reference sequence) specifies MNHEY as CDR1 and SMNVEV as CDR2. Its CDR3 holds 14 amino acids, cysteine through phenylalanine. The only DNA kept is the CDR3, 42 bases in frame from the first base. The germline V and J ends show losses of 3 bases and 4 bases respectively, and no gene match explains 5 bases of the junction. Libraries were constructed by 5' RACE. Sequencing used an Illumina HiSeq 2500. The second PCR ran for about 6 to 12 cycles and used a J-beta primer mix along with a sample-barcoded 5' primer. Each TCR beta cDNA molecule received a unique molecular identifier from a template-switch 5' adaptor carrying 12 random nucleotides. Each sample yielded at least 3 million CDR3-containing paired-end reads. All of the RNA was converted into first-strand cDNA using the Mint cDNA synthesis kit, with a TRBC-specific oligonucleotide serving as the primer. After uracil-DNA glycosylase treatment, a first 18-cycle PCR used universal primers M1SS and BC2_uni_R on all cDNA. For the original study's pipeline: Normalization of each sample was performed by random selection of 1 million high-quality reads, each carrying a distinct molecular identifier. Instead of being binned into consensus sequences, reads that shared molecular identifiers were thrown out. MiTCR, run with a Q25 quality threshold and the strictest error-elimination algorithm, handled CDR3 identification, clonotype clustering and error correction. A nonparametric unseen species model with Euler transformation was used to estimate a lower bound on total TCR beta diversity. TCRdb applied fastp at Q25 and MiXCR to the public reads, then kept only in-frame beta chains. Rows with a matching CDR3 protein are joined into one entry that keeps the most common DNA and genes. TCRdb, not the original authors, processed these V and J calls. The sample contains fewer than 1,000,000 distinct CDR3 sequences, roughly 46% of them found a single time. The top ten clonotypes cover over 15% of the sample.

The data were obtained in a study of blood T cells in healthy people across ages (dated by TCRdb to between 2015 and 2016). About the study as a whole: In model experiments, template switching captured about one uniquely barcoded TCR beta cDNA molecule for every two T cells. Age-related changes in TCR beta repertoire diversity were measured in the study by deep sequencing normalized with unique cDNA molecular identifiers. For two donors (one aged 18 to 29 and one aged 80 or older), the study analyzed two additional independent replicas of 1 million unique cDNA reads from the same blood draw. To avoid experimental bias, donors of different ages were distributed randomly across sequencing lanes. The donors were split into four age groups: young (average 16 years), middle-aged (around 37), aged (62) and long-lived (about 74). What the research found in general, with its limitations: Estimates of total diversity from one million sequenced T cells were regarded as lower bounds and underestimates. Compared with the aged group, the long-lived group had more naive CD4+ T cells, fewer expanded clones and increased TCR diversity, a pattern suggesting age selection. Conclusive comparison of naive and antigen-experienced compartments was prevented by the profiling of bulk unsorted PBMCs. There was a strong correlation between observed TCR beta diversity and the percentage of naive T cells measured by flow cytometry. Donor CMV infection status was unknown, potentially confounding age-related changes in expanded clonotypes. Observed TCR beta diversity per million T cells fell roughly linearly with age, and a significant reduction was already apparent by age about 36.

Systemically healthy Caucasian individuals from Russia, approximately 39 in total and aged about 6 to 100 years, were included as donors. Each donor gave 8.5 to 10 milliliters of peripheral blood, collected into EDTA-treated Vacutainer tubes. Ficoll-Paque density-gradient centrifugation was used to isolate PBMCs, with at least 6.5 million obtained per sample. Trizol reagent was used to extract total RNA from PBMCs, with at least 5 micrograms per sample. For every donor, flow cytometry on a PBMC aliquot measured the percentage of naive CD45RAhigh/CD27high T cells. The sequencing input was blood. The receptor was derived from a man older than 75 in good health. The chain uses TRBV27 and TRBJ2-5, with 7 junctional bases fitting TRBD1. In nucleotide form, the sequence is TGTGCCAGCAGTTTCATCGACAGGGCAGAGACCCAGTACTTC. Translated, it gives CASSFIDRAETQYF.